A selection of T cell receptor beta chains follows, all from one sample in a study of technical replicates of blood from a handful of donors. Method: immunoSEQ multiplex PCR; TCRdb's copy keeps in-frame clones and lacks some. Of 45,000 to 60,000 clones listed, around 84% are singletons. The sample comprised PBMCs. The receptors shown here come from a human donor in good health. Some clones in this sample may be carry-over from other donors' samples. Each CDR3 is given with its conserved first and last residue. The D gene is left open where the match is weak. Some rows have no size entry. The others give once, few or many, or a class for an expanded clone.

D	J	V	size	CDR3	DNA
.	TRBJ1-2	TRBV5-1	.	CASSLTGYGYTF	TGCGCCAGCAGCTTGACAGGCTATGGCTACACCTTC
.	TRBJ1-6	TRBV30	.	CASETGYNSPLHF	TGTGCCTCAGAGACGGGCTATAATTCACCCCTCCACTTT
.	TRBJ1-2	TRBV6-1	.	CASSVKELLGYTF	TGTGCCAGCAGTGTTAAGGAACTACTTGGCTACACCTTC
TRBD1	TRBJ2-1	TRBV13	.	CASSWGQGGREQFF	TGTGCCAGCAGCTGGGGACAGGGGGGGCGGGAGCAGTTCTTC
.	TRBJ2-7	TRBV12-5	.	CASGYNHEQYF	TGTGCTAGTGGTTACAACCACGAGCAGTACTTC
TRBD2	TRBJ2-1	TRBV7-3	.	CASSYRLAGGGEQFF	TGTGCCAGCAGCTATAGACTAGCGGGGGGGGGTGAGCAGTTCTTC
TRBD1	TRBJ2-3	TRBV18	once	CASSLLTGADTQYF	TGTGCCAGCTCACTATTGACAGGGGCCGATACGCAGTATTTT
.	TRBJ1-2	TRBV29-1	once	CSAGQNNGYTF	TGCAGCGCCGGACAGAACAATGGCTACACCTTC
.	TRBJ2-7	TRBV5-3	.	CARSLSPGEGHEQYF	TGTGCCAGAAGCTTGAGTCCGGGGGAAGGGCACGAGCAGTACTTC
.	TRBJ2-1	TRBV6-4	medium-sized	CASSDGLSSNEQFF	TGTGCCAGCAGTGACGGGCTATCCTCCAATGAGCAGTTCTTC
TRBD1	TRBJ2-5	TRBV7-9	once	CASSLDRGETQYF	TGTGCCAGCAGCTTAGACAGGGGAGAGACCCAGTACTTC
TRBD2	TRBJ2-1	TRBV4-1	.	CASSPERGGFGDEQFF	TGCGCCAGCAGCCCAGAGCGGGGGGGCTTTGGGGATGAGCAGTTCTTC
TRBD1	TRBJ2-7	TRBV6-5	.	CASSYQGQGTYEQYF	TGTGCCAGCAGTTACCAGGGACAGGGGACCTACGAGCAGTACTTC
.	TRBJ2-2	TRBV11-3	.	CASSLQGTGELFF	TGTGCCAGCAGCTTACAGGGCACCGGGGAGCTGTTTTTT
TRBD1	TRBJ2-2	TRBV5-7	.	CATDRGPGTGELFF	TGTGCCACGGACAGGGGGCCGGGCACCGGGGAGCTGTTTTTT
TRBD1	TRBJ1-6	TRBV6-5	.	CASSYAGTGLNSPLHF	TGTGCCAGCAGTTATGCCGGGACAGGGCTAAATTCACCCCTCCACTTT
.	TRBJ1-3	TRBV9	.	CASRGSSSGNTIYF	TGTGCCAGCCGGGGGAGTTCCTCTGGAAACACCATATATTTT
.	TRBJ2-2	TRBV15	.	CATSSFTVWAGELFF	TGTGCCACCAGCAGTTTTACAGTATGGGCCGGGGAGCTGTTTTTT
TRBD1	TRBJ2-2	TRBV7-9	.	CASSGDRGTGELFF	TGTGCCAGCAGCGGTGACAGGGGCACCGGGGAGCTGTTTTTT
.	TRBJ1-2	TRBV4-3	.	CASSQESEGGYGYTF	TGCGCCAGCAGCCAAGAGTCTGAAGGGGGCTATGGCTACACCTTC
.	TRBJ1-2	TRBV4-3	.	CASSQDRSGISYTF	TGCGCCAGCAGCCAAGATAGATCAGGGATTAGCTACACCTTC
TRBD2	TRBJ2-3	TRBV4-3	.	CASSPGTSGRDTQYF	TGCGCCAGCAGCCCTGGGACTAGCGGGAGAGATACGCAGTATTTT
.	TRBJ1-1	TRBV9	.	CASSVDRWNTEAFF	TGTGCCAGCAGCGTAGATAGATGGAACACTGAAGCTTTCTTT
TRBD1	TRBJ1-1	TRBV4-3	.	CASSPTGVEAFF	TGCGCCAGCAGCCCGACAGGGGTGGAAGCTTTCTTT
TRBD2	TRBJ2-1	TRBV27	.	CASSGTNNEQFF	TGTGCCAGCAGCGGGACTAACAATGAGCAGTTCTTC
TRBD2	TRBJ2-7	TRBV5-1	.	CASSSHRLAPRSYEQYF	TGCGCCAGCAGCTCCCACCGACTAGCGCCCCGCTCCTACGAGCAGTACTTC
TRBD1	TRBJ2-7	TRBV5-6	.	CASSPGQTSSYEQYF	TGTGCCAGCAGCCCGGGACAGACGAGCTCCTACGAGCAGTACTTC
.	TRBJ1-2	TRBV15	once	CATSRDSRQRGFNYGYTF	TGTGCCACCAGCAGAGATTCTCGACAGCGTGGATTCAACTATGGCTACACCTTC
.	TRBJ2-3	TRBV27	.	CASHGTPSTDTQYF	TGTGCCAGCCATGGGACACCCAGCACAGATACGCAGTATTTT
.	TRBJ1-5	TRBV4-2	.	CASSRQAGDSNQPQHF	TGTGCCAGCAGCCGACAGGCGGGGGATAGCAATCAGCCCCAGCATTTT
TRBD1	TRBJ1-4	TRBV6-5	.	CASSYSGTGGEKLFF	TGTGCCAGCAGTTACTCGGGGACAGGGGGTGAAAAACTGTTTTTT
TRBD2	TRBJ2-3	TRBV9	.	CASSVSSAGGRDTQYF	TGTGCCAGCAGCGTCAGTAGCGCGGGGGGCCGAGATACGCAGTATTTT
TRBD1	TRBJ1-2	TRBV19	.	CASSRTGGLDGYTF	TGTGCCAGTAGTAGGACAGGGGGCCTGGATGGCTACACCTTC
TRBD1	TRBJ2-7	TRBV11-3	.	CASSPTGTEQYF	TGTGCCAGCAGCCCGACAGGGACCGAGCAGTACTTC
TRBD1	TRBJ1-6	TRBV7-2	.	CASSPGTGKNSPLHF	TGTGCCAGCAGCCCAGGGACAGGGAAAAATTCACCCCTCCACTTT
.	TRBJ2-7	TRBV11-2	.	CASSWGPYEQYF	TGTGCCAGCAGCTGGGGGCCCTACGAGCAGTACTTC
.	TRBJ2-3	TRBV14	.	CASSQDDYYTDTQYF	TGTGCCAGCAGCCAAGATGACTACTACACAGATACGCAGTATTTT
TRBD2	TRBJ2-7	TRBV9	.	CASSVVGGTGSEQYF	TGTGCCAGCAGCGTAGTGGGAGGGACCGGTTCCGAGCAGTACTTC